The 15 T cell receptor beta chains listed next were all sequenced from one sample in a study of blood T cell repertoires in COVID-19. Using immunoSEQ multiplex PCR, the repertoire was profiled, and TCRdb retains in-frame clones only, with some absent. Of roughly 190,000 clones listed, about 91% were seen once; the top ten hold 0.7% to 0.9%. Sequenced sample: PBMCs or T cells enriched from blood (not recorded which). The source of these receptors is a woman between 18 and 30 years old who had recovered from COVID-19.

CDR3 protein: CASSRTGVGANVLTF. CDR3 bases: TGTGCCAGCAGCCGCACAGGGGTAGGGGCCAACGTCCTGACTTTC. The chain recombines TRBV28 with TRBJ2-6, with 7 bases matching TRBD1. J lost 4 bases, V lost 6 bases, and 6 bases had no gene match. Germline values: CDR1 MDHEN, CDR2 SYDVKM. CDR3 size: 15 residues.

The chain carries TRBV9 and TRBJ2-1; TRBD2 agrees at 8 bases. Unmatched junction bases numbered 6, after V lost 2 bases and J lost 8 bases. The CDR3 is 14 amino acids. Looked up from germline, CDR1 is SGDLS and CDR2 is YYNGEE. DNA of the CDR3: TGTGCCAGCAGCGTTGGCGGGAGGTTGGATGAGCAGTTCTTC. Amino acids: CASSVGGRLDEQFF.

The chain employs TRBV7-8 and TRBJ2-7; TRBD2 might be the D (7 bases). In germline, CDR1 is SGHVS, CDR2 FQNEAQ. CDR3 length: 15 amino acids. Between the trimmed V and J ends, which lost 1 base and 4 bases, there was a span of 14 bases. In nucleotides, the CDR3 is TGTGCCAGCAGCTTAGGCGGGGGCAGGGGTTACGAGCAGTACTTC. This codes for CASSLGGGRGYEQYF.

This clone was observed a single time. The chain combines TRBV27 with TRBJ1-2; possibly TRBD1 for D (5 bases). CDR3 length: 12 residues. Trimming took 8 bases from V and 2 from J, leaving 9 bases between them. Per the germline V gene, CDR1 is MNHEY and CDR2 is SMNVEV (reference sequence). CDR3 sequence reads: CASAAGNYGYTF. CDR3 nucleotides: TGTGCCAGCGCCGCAGGGAACTATGGCTACACCTTC.

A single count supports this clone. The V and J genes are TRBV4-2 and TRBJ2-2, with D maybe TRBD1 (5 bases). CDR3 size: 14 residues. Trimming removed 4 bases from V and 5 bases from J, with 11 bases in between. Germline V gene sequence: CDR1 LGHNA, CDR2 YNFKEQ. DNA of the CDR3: TGTGCCAGCAGCCCACAGGAAGGGACCGGGGAGCTGTTTTTT. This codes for CASSPQEGTGELFF.

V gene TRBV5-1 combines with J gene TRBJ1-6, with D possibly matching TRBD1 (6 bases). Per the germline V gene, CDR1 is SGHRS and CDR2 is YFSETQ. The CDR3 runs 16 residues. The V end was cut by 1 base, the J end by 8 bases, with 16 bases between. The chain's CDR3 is CASSLRPGGDDSPLHF. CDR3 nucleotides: TGCGCCAGCAGCTTGCGACCGGGGGGCGATGATTCACCCCTCCACTTT.

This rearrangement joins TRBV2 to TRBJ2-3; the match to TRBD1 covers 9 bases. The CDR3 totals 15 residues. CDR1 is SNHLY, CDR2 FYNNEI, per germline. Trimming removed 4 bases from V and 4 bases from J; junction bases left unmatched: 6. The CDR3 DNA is TGTGCCAGCAGTGGAGGGACAGGGAGGTCAGATACGCAGTATTTT. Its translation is CASSGGTGRSDTQYF.

The CDR3 DNA sequence: TGTGCCAGTAGTATTAGTAGCGGGAGGGTCCAAGAGACCCAGTACTTC. It is translated as CASSISSGRVQETQYF. The chain uses TRBV19 and TRBJ2-5; TRBD2 matches 11 bases. Germline V gene data show CDR1 as LNHDA and CDR2 as SQIVND (reference sequence). The CDR3 is 16 residues long. J gave up 1 base and V 3 bases, and 4 bases lay outside the gene matches.

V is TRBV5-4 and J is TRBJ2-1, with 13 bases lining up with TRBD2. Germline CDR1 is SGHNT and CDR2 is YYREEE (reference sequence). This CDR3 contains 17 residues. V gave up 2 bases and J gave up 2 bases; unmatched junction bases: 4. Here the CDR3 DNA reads TGTGCCAGCAGCTTTTCGGGGACTAGCGGGACCTACAATGAGCAGTTCTTC. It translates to CASSFSGTSGTYNEQFF.

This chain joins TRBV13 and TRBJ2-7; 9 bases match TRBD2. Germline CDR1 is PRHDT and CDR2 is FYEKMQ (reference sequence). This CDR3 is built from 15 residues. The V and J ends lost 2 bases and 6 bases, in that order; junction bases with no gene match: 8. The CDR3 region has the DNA TGTGCCAGCAGCTTATCGCGAGCGGGAGGCATCGAGCAGTACTTC. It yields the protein CASSLSRAGGIEQYF.

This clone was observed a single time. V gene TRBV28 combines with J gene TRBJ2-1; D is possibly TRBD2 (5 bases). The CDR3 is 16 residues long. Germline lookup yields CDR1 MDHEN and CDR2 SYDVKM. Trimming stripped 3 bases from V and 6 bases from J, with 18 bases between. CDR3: CASSFSGSPRPNEQFF. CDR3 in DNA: TGTGCCAGCAGTTTCTCTGGGAGCCCCAGGCCCAATGAGCAGTTCTTC.

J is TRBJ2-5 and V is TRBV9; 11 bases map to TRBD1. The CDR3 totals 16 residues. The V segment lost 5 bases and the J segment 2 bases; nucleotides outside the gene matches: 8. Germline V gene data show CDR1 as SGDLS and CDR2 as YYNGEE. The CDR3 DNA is TGTGCCAGCAGTGACGGGACAGGGGGGAGGCAAGAGACCCAGTACTTC. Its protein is CASSDGTGGRQETQYF.

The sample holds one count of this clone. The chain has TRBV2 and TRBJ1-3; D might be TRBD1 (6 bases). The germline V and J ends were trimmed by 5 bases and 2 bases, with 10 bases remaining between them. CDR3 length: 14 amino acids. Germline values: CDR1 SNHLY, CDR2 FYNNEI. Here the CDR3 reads CASSTGIPGNTIYF. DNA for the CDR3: TGTGCCAGCAGTACAGGGATTCCTGGAAACACCATATATTTT.

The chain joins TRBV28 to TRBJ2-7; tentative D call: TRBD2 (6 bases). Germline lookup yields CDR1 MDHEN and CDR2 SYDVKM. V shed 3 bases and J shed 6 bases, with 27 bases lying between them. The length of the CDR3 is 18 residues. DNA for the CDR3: TGTGCCAGCAGTTTTTTCCCCTGGGGTGGTTCTAGCGTCTTCGAGCAGTACTTC. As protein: CASSFFPWGGSSVFEQYF.

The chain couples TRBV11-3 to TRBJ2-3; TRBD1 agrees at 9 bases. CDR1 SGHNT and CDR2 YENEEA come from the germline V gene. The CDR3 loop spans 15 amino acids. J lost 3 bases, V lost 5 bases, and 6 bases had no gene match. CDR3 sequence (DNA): TGTGCCAGCAGCCCGGACAGGGGAATTACAGATACGCAGTATTTT. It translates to CASSPDRGITDTQYF. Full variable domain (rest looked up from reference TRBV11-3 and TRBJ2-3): EAGVVQSPRYKIIEKKQPVAFWCNPISGHNTLYWYLQNLGQGPELLIRYENEEAVDDSQLPKDRFSAERLKGVDSTLKIQPAELGDSAVYLCASSPDRGITDTQYFGPGTRLTVL.